What follows are 11 T cell receptor beta chains derived from one specimen sequenced in a study of cytomegalovirus exposure and HLA in healthy donors. It was with 60 Vbeta and 13 Jbeta primers that the PCR ran. Sequencing used immunoSEQ multiplex PCR; TCRdb keeps in-frame clones, though not all of them. The data contain 98,000 or so clones, over 9.5% of them singletons. The sample taken for sequencing was PBMCs. The receptors originated from a man aged 40-55 years in good health and CMV-seropositive.

Details on this clone: At one of its ends the junction is not consistent with the germline gene, which may arise from a read error. The chain recombines TRBV4-1 with TRBJ1-5; tentatively, D is TRBD1 (5 bases). Germline CDR1 and CDR2: MGHRA and YSYEKL. The CDR3 totals 16 residues. The CDR3 here is CASSQDGGIGNQPQNF. The DNA for the CDR3 is TGCGCCAGCAGCCAAGACGGGGGGATTGGCAATCAGCCCCAGAATTTT.

The chain is built from TRBV19 and TRBJ2-7, with a possible D match to TRBD1 (6 bases). V gave up 4 bases and J gave up 3 bases, with 16 bases separating them. Looked up from germline, CDR1 is LNHDA and CDR2 is SQIVND (reference sequence). This CDR3 spans 15 amino acids. CDR3 region: CASSTRQESLYEQYF. CDR3 sequence (DNA): TGTGCCAGTAGTACCCGACAGGAATCACTCTACGAGCAGTACTTC. The full variable domain, its missing parts supplied by reference TRBV19 and TRBJ2-7, is DGGITQSPKYLFRKEGQNVTLSCEQNLNHDAMYWYRQDPGQGLRLIYYSQIVNDFQKGDIAEGYSVSREKKESFPLTVTSAQKNPTAFYLCASSTRQESLYEQYFGPGTRLTVT.

The chain couples TRBV28 to TRBJ1-6, with unresolved D. The CDR3 consists of 12 residues. Germline CDR1 is MDHEN and CDR2 is SYDVKM. V gave up 4 bases and J gave up 9 bases, with 7 bases separating them. The CDR3 spells CASSWSGSPLHF. Here the CDR3 DNA reads TGTGCCAGCAGTTGGAGCGGTTCACCCCTCCACTTT.

This chain joins TRBV2 and TRBJ2-2; D remains ambiguous. Germline V gives CDR1 SNHLY, CDR2 FYNNEI. The V end lost 3 bases, the J end lost 2 bases, and 7 bases lay between the germline ends. The CDR3 contains 14 residues. This chain's CDR3 is CASSDHRNTGELFF. CDR3 bases: TGTGCCAGCAGTGACCACAGAAACACCGGGGAGCTGTTTTTT.

This clone was detected once. The chain employs TRBV18 and TRBJ2-7, with a possible D match to TRBD1 (7 bases). Germline assignment: CDR1 KGHSH and CDR2 LQKENI. The CDR3 contains 12 residues. The V and J ends lost 6 bases and 6 bases respectively, with 12 bases between them. CDR3 residues: CASSTGTGEQYF. In nucleotides, the CDR3 is TGTGCCAGCTCGACAGGGACTGGCGAGCAGTACTTC.

This clone was found a few times. The chain has TRBV5-6 and TRBJ1-5; perhaps TRBD1 as D (5 bases). Trimming stripped 0 bases from V and 6 bases from J, with 13 bases between. The germline CDR1 and CDR2 sequences are SGHDT and YYEEEE. This CDR3 has 15 residues. CDR3 protein: CASSLGASGGQPQHF. CDR3 DNA sequence: TGTGCCAGCAGCTTGGGGGCAAGCGGGGGTCAGCCCCAGCATTTT.

The chain joins TRBV6-5 to TRBJ2-7; D is unclear. CDR3 size: 11 residues. The germline V and J ends were trimmed by 11 bases and 12 bases, with 20 bases remaining between them. Germline V gene data show CDR1 as MNHEY and CDR2 as SVGAGI. CDR3 protein: CASFLGDRWYF. The CDR3 nucleotides are TGTGCCTCTTTCCTTGGTGATAGATGGTACTTC.

In this sample, this clone turned up many times. The chain employs TRBV19 and TRBJ2-5; D not certain. V was clipped by 3 bases and J by 2 bases, with 7 bases between them. Germline CDR1 LNHDA, CDR2 SQIVND (reference sequence). This CDR3 spans 13 amino acids. In DNA form, the CDR3 reads TGTGCCAGTAGTATGTGGCAGCAAGAGACCCAGTACTTC. The encoded protein is CASSMWQQETQYF.

This clone was recorded a few times. The chain combines TRBV7-8 with TRBJ1-2, with D tentatively TRBD1 (6 bases). Germline values: CDR1 SGHVS, CDR2 FQNEAQ. V was pared by 5 bases and J by 8 bases, with 21 bases between. CDR3 length equals 15 residues. Written as DNA, the CDR3 is TGTGCCAGCAGCCTTAAGGGTGGGCAGGGGTTGGGCTACACCTTC. It yields the protein CASSLKGGQGLGYTF.

This clone turned up a few times. The chain carries TRBV27 and TRBJ1-5, with a weak D call TRBD1 (5 bases). Trimming stripped 5 bases from V and 4 bases from J, with 15 bases between. CDR3 length equals 15 residues. Per the germline V gene, CDR1 is MNHEY and CDR2 is SMNVEV (reference sequence). The CDR3 bases are TGTGCCAGCAGTCCCGGGACTGCGGAGAATCAGCCCCAGCATTTT. As protein: CASSPGTAENQPQHF.

This clone was picked up a small number of times. The V gene is TRBV9, the J gene TRBJ1-2; D not resolved. V was shortened by 3 bases and J by 1 base, with 7 bases between the two germline ends. Germline V gene lookup returns CDR1 SGDLS and CDR2 YYNGEE. The CDR3 has 13 residues. For the CDR3, the DNA is TGTGCCAGCAGCGCCCCTCTTAACTATGGCTACACCTTC. Translating it yields CASSAPLNYGYTF.